This T cell receptor beta chain was sequenced during a study of T cell responses to AZD1222 COVID-19 vaccine. Findings and caveats of the study: White British people made up most donors, females outnumbered males, and clonal diversity was possibly underestimated.

The sample holds many counts of this clone. As yet, its antigen is unknown. This table comes from immunoSEQ multiplex PCR, and its TCRdb copy is limited to in-frame clones, with some not included. This table has about 120,000 clones, 85% to 90% appearing once. The origin of this receptor is an adult who received the AZD1222 COVID-19 vaccine. The material was peripheral blood, obtained 28 days after the second AZD1222 dose.

DNA of the CDR3: TGTGCCATCAGTGACTCGGGACAGGGACGGGGGGTGTTTTTT. Protein product: CAISDSGQGRGVFF. The chain has TRBV10-3 and TRBJ1-4; 9 bases match TRBD1. The junction had 11 bases not matched to a gene; V was cut back by 3 bases and J by 15 bases. Germline CDR1 reads ENHRY; CDR2 reads SYGVKD. The CDR3 extends over 14 amino acids.